This record concerns one T cell receptor (beta chain) sequence. Germline V gene data show CDR1 as MNHGY and CDR2 as SAAAGT. CDR3 size: 16 residues. The V segment lost 0 bases and the J segment 7 bases; nucleotides outside the gene matches: 10. Using immunoSEQ multiplex PCR, the repertoire was profiled, and TCRdb retains in-frame clones only, with some absent. The sample lists 60,000 to 75,000 clones; roughly 91% were seen once. The sample originates from a study of T cell changes during pregnancy in multiple sclerosis. The chain uses TRBV6-8 and TRBJ1-1; 8 nucleotides match TRBD1. Sequencing used peripheral blood, obtained in the third trimester of pregnancy. The clonotype originates from a female donor with multiple sclerosis, enrolled in a pregnancy study. As DNA, the CDR3 is TGTGCCAGCAGTTACTCGCCTTGCGGGGGACAGGATGAAGCTTTCTTT. Protein sequence: CASSYSPCGGQDEAFF.